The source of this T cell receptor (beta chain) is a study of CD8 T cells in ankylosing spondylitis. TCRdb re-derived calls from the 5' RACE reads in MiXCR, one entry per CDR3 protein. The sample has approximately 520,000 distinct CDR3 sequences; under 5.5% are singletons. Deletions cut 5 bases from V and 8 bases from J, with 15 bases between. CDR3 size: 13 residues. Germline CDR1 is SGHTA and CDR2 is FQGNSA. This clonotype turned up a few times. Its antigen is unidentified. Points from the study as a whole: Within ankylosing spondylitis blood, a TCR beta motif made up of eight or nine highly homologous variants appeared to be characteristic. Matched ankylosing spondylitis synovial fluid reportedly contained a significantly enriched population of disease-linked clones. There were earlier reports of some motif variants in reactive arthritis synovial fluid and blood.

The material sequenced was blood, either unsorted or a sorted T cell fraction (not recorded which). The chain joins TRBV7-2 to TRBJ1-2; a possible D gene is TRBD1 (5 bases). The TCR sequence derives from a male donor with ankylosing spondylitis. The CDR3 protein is CASSRGTVKGYTF. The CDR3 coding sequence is TGTGCCAGCAGCCGAGGGACCGTGAAGGGCTACACCTTC.